The clone carrying this T cell receptor beta chain showed up just once. The antigen is unknown. Original methodology: Junction-only sequences without quality scores were provided by ImmunoSEQ, so filtering was different. Sequenced by immunoSEQ multiplex PCR; TCRdb stores in-frame clones only, minus some. That table furnishes V, J and clone size, whereas the DNA furnished D and trimming. The table has a few million clones, just over 90% seen once; the top ten hold 0.35% to 0.5%. The CDR3 runs 18 residues. Germline lookup yields CDR1 MNHEY and CDR2 SMNVEV (reference sequence). Trimming cost V 3 bases and J 8 bases; bases outside gene matches: 16. This specimen belongs to a study of shared clonotypes between healthy human individuals. On the study more broadly: Per donor, three plates held CD4 naive cells, three held CD4 memory, two held CD8 naive and one held CD8 memory.

General study points: Among the subsets, naive ones generally showed larger estimated richness than memory ones. Rarefaction indicated that sorted-subset sequencing remained incomplete although depth was large.

The sample consisted of naive CD4+ T cells from PBMCs. Subset given: CD45RA+ positively selected. This chain uses TRBV27 with TRBJ2-1, with 10 bases aligning to TRBD1. The sequence was obtained from a man between 18 and 35 years old in good health. Some clones in this sample may be carry-over from other donors' samples. CDR3 bases: TGTGCCAGCAGTTTTAGGGCGGTACGGGACAGGGGTGGCGATGAGCAGTTCTTC. Translating it yields CASSFRAVRDRGGDEQFF.